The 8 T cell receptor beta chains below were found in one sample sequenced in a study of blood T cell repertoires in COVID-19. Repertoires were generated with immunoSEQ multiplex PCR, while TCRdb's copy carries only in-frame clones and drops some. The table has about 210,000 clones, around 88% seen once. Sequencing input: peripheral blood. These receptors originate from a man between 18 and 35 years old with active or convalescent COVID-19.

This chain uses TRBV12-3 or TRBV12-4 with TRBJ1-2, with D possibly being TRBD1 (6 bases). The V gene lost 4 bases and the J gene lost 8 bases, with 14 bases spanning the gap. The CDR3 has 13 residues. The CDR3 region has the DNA TGTGCCAGCAGTTCCTCCAGGGGTTCCGGCTACACCTTC. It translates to CASSSSRGSGYTF.

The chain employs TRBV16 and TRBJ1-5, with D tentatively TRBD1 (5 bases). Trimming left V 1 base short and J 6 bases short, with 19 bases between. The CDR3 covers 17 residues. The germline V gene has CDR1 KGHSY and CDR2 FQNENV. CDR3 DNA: TGTGCCAGCAGCCAATTGTTGAGCGGGGGGACCCCTCAGCCCCAGCATTTT. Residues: CASSQLLSGGTPQPQHF.

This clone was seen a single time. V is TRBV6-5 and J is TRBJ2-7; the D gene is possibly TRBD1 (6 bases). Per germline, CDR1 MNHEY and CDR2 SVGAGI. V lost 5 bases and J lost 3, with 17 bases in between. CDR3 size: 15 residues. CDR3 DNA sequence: TGTGCCAGCAGTCAGAACAGGGTACATGGCTACGAGCAGTACTTC. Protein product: CASSQNRVHGYEQYF.

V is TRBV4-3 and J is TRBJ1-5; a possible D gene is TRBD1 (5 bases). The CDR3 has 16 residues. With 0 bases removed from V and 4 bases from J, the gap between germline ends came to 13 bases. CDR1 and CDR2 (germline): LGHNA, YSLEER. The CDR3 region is CASSQDRATSNQPQHF. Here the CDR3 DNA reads TGCGCCAGCAGCCAAGACAGGGCGACGAGTAATCAGCCCCAGCATTTT.

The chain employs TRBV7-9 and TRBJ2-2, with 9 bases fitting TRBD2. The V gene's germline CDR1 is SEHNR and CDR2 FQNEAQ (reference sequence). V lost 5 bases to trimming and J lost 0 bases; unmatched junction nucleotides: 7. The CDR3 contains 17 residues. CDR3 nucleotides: TGTGCCAGCAGCCCATCGCTAGCGGGGTCGAACACCGGGGAGCTGTTTTTT. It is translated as CASSPSLAGSNTGELFF. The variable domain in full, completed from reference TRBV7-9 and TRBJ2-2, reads DTGVSQNPRHKITKRGQNVTFRCDPISEHNRLYWYRQTLGQGPEFLTYFQNEAQLEKSRLLSDRFSAERPKGSFSTLEIQRTEQGDSAMYLCASSPSLAGSNTGELFFGEGSRLTVL.

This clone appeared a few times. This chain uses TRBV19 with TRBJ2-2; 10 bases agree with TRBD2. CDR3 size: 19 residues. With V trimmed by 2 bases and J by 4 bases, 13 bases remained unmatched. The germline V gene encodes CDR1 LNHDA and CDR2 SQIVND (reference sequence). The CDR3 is CASSIRSGRVFTATGELFF. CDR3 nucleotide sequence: TGTGCCAGTAGTATACGGAGCGGGAGGGTCTTCACGGCCACCGGGGAGCTGTTTTTT.

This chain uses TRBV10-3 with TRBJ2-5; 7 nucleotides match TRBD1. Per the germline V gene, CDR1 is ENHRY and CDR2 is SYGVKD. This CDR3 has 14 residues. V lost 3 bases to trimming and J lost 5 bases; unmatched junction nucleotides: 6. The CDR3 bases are TGTGCCATCAGTGAAAGGGGGCCAACCGAGACCCAGTACTTC. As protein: CAISERGPTETQYF.

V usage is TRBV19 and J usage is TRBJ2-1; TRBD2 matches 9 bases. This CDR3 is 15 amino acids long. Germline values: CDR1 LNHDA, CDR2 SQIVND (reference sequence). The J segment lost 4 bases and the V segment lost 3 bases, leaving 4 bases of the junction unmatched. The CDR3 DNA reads TGTGCCAGTAGTATCCGGGCGGGGGGGTACAATGAGCAGTTCTTC. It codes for CASSIRAGGYNEQFF.